These 28 T cell receptor beta chains were sequenced from one sample in a study of Ad26.COV2.S vaccination and SARS-CoV-2 variants. The protocol was immunoSEQ multiplex PCR, while the TCRdb copy is restricted to in-frame clones and leaves out a portion. The sample yields about 320,000 clones, roughly 90% seen once. Documented treatment: 19 received Ad26.COV2.S at low or high dose, single or two shots; roughly 5 received placebo; per-sample allocation not given. Each sample was drawn 63 days after the first injection (of vaccine or placebo). Sequencing was performed on peripheral blood, taken in a trial of Ad26.COV2.S vaccine versus placebo. Receptor source: a person between 18 and 60 years old who received the Ad26.COV2.S COVID-19 vaccine or a placebo.

This sequence joins TRBV16 and TRBJ2-3; possible D gene TRBD2, 6 bases. Trimming stripped 0 bases from V and 0 bases from J, with 10 bases between. Germline V CDR1 and CDR2: KGHSY, FQNENV. The CDR3 is 16 residues long. In DNA form, the CDR3 reads TGTGCCAGCAGCCAATCGGGCGGGGCAAGCACAGATACGCAGTATTTT. Protein sequence: CASSQSGGASTDTQYF. Full variable domain (rest looked up from reference TRBV16 and TRBJ2-3): GEEVAQTPKHLVRGEGQKAKLYCAPIKGHSYVFWYQQVLKNEFKFLISFQNENVFDETGMPKERFSAKCLPNSPCSLEIQATKLEDSAVYFCASSQSGGASTDTQYFGPGTRLTVL.

The V and J genes are TRBV7-3 and TRBJ2-3, with TRBD2 matching 13 bases. In germline, CDR1 is SGHTA, CDR2 FQGTGA. With 5 bases clipped from V and 3 bases from J, the junction kept 5 bases outside the gene matches. This CDR3 has 16 amino acids. CDR3 protein: CASSPRTSGSTDTQYF. CDR3 sequence (DNA): TGTGCCAGCAGCCCCCGGACTAGCGGGAGTACAGATACGCAGTATTTT.

This sequence joins TRBV18 and TRBJ1-5, with D tentatively TRBD1 (6 bases). Trimming took off 5 bases at V and 4 bases at J, with 12 bases between the two ends. The CDR3 has 14 residues. Germline CDR1 and CDR2: KGHSH and LQKENI. CDR3 sequence: CASSFTGTNQPQHF. In DNA, the CDR3 is TGTGCCAGCTCATTCACAGGGACGAATCAGCCCCAGCATTTT.

This clone was recorded only once. This rearrangement joins TRBV28 to TRBJ1-1; D may be TRBD1 (6 bases). Trimming removed 5 bases from V and 1 base from J, with 11 bases in between. The CDR3 runs to 14 residues. The V gene's germline CDR1 is MDHEN and CDR2 SYDVKM. CDR3: CASSAGQRNTEAFF. CDR3 sequence (DNA): TGTGCCAGCAGTGCCGGACAGAGGAACACTGAAGCTTTCTTT.

This sequence joins TRBV27 and TRBJ2-1; D ambiguous. V was shortened by 5 bases and J by 4 bases, with 12 bases between the two germline ends. Looked up from germline, CDR1 is MNHEY and CDR2 is SMNVEV (reference sequence). This CDR3 has 14 amino acids. This CDR3 reads CASSTPGPYNEQFF. The CDR3 nucleotides are TGTGCCAGCAGTACCCCCGGGCCTTACAATGAGCAGTTCTTC.

J is TRBJ2-1 and V is TRBV19, with D perhaps matching TRBD1 (6 bases). Trimming cost V 5 bases and J 2 bases, with 10 bases left between them. The CDR3 sequence is 14 residues long. CDR1 LNHDA and CDR2 SQIVND come from the germline V gene (reference sequence). The CDR3 loop reads CASSLGTPYNEQFF. The CDR3 bases are TGTGCCAGTAGTCTCGGGACACCCTACAATGAGCAGTTCTTC.

The chain has TRBV30 and TRBJ1-3; 7 bases fit TRBD1. V was clipped by 3 bases and J by 7 bases; unmatched bases: 9. CDR1 is GTSNPN and CDR2 is SVGIG in the germline V gene (reference sequence). The CDR3 is made up of 14 amino acids. CDR3: CAWSEGTVGNTIYF. The CDR3 nucleotides read TGTGCCTGGAGCGAGGGGACAGTTGGGAACACCATATATTTT.

The table lists this clone with a count of one. The J gene is TRBJ2-3, the V gene TRBV6-5; 8 bases are a match to TRBD1. The germline gives CDR1 MNHEY, CDR2 SVGAGI. V lost 0 bases and J lost 2; bases outside the gene matches: 4. The CDR3 sequence is 16 residues long. The CDR3 is CASSYSGTGITDTQYF. As DNA, the CDR3 is TGTGCCAGCAGTTACTCCGGGACAGGTATCACAGATACGCAGTATTTT.

The V gene is TRBV7-2, the J gene TRBJ1-2; D is perhaps TRBD1 (5 bases). The V gene lost 3 bases and the J gene lost 6 bases, with 17 bases spanning the gap. The CDR3 is made up of 15 amino acids. Germline-derived CDR1 and CDR2 are SGHTA and FQGNSA. CDR3 protein: CASSLGGLKTDGYTF. The CDR3 DNA reads as TGTGCCAGCAGCTTGGGGGGACTAAAAACGGATGGCTACACCTTC.

The rearrangement joins TRBV7-9 to TRBJ1-2; TRBD1 agrees at 10 bases. This CDR3 region has 16 residues. V was pared by 5 bases and J by 4 bases, with 10 bases of the junction left unmatched. The germline gives CDR1 SEHNR, CDR2 FQNEAQ (reference sequence). CDR3 sequence: CASSTRQGAFFYGYTF. CDR3 bases: TGTGCCAGCAGCACAAGACAGGGGGCATTCTTCTATGGCTACACCTTC.

J is TRBJ2-2 and V is TRBV10-3, with a possible D match to TRBD2 (6 bases). The CDR3 has 17 residues. Trimming stripped 3 bases from V and 3 bases from J, with 17 bases between. Looked up from germline, CDR1 is ENHRY and CDR2 is SYGVKD. CDR3 sequence (DNA): TGTGCCATCAGTGACTACGACAGCGGGCCTCACACCGGGGAGCTGTTTTTT. It codes for CAISDYDSGPHTGELFF.

The genes are TRBV7-9 and TRBJ2-1, with 7 positions matching TRBD2. J was trimmed by 7 bases and V by 6 bases; bases with no gene match: 15. Germline loops: CDR1 SEHNR, CDR2 FQNEAQ (reference sequence). The CDR3 covers 16 residues. The CDR3 loop reads CASSRRREIVGNEQFF. In DNA, the CDR3 is TGTGCCAGCAGTCGCCGGCGGGAGATAGTGGGGAATGAGCAGTTCTTC. The entire variable domain, with the rest obtained from reference TRBV7-9 and TRBJ2-1, is as follows: DTGVSQNPRHKITKRGQNVTFRCDPISEHNRLYWYRQTLGQGPEFLTYFQNEAQLEKSRLLSDRFSAERPKGSFSTLEIQRTEQGDSAMYLCASSRRREIVGNEQFFGPGTRLTVL.

This sequence joins TRBV6-5 and TRBJ1-6; D is possibly TRBD1 (5 bases). Trimming stripped 0 bases from V and 9 bases from J, with 15 bases between. The CDR3 runs to 16 residues. Germline V gene sequence: CDR1 MNHEY, CDR2 SVGAGI. The CDR3: CASSYSIGGFGSPLHF. The CDR3 nucleotides are TGTGCCAGCAGTTACTCTATCGGGGGTTTTGGTTCACCCCTCCACTTT.

This chain uses TRBV7-6 with TRBJ2-1; D could derive from TRBD1 or TRBD2 (5 bases each). The CDR3 length is 18 residues. CDR1 is SGHVS, CDR2 FNYEAQ, per germline. The V end lost 5 bases, the J end lost 0 bases, and 20 bases lay between the germline ends. The CDR3 DNA is TGTGCCAGCAGCCCCCGAACCGGGACCCAAAGCTCCTACAATGAGCAGTTCTTC. Amino acids: CASSPRTGTQSSYNEQFF.

The rearrangement joins TRBV7-8 to TRBJ2-7, with D maybe TRBD1 (5 bases). The germline gives CDR1 SGHVS, CDR2 FQNEAQ. The CDR3 spans 13 residues. V was pared by 5 bases and J by 2 bases, with 10 bases between. The CDR3 sequence: CASSPGHPYEQYF. CDR3 nucleotide sequence: TGTGCCAGCAGCCCCGGACACCCCTACGAGCAGTACTTC.

This chain links TRBV7-6 with TRBJ1-1, with D tentatively TRBD1 (5 bases). The V end was cut by 6 bases, the J end by 4 bases, with 12 bases between. The CDR3 loop spans 13 amino acids. Germline V gene lookup returns CDR1 SGHVS and CDR2 FNYEAQ. The CDR3 here is CASRNGRGTEAFF. For the CDR3, the DNA is TGTGCCAGCAGGAATGGGAGGGGCACTGAAGCTTTCTTT.

The rearrangement joins TRBV5-4 to TRBJ2-4, with D unclear. CDR3 length: 15 amino acids. V was pared by 1 base and J by 1 base, with 9 bases between. In germline, CDR1 is SGHNT, CDR2 YYREEE (reference sequence). DNA of the CDR3: TGTGCCAGCAGCTTGCTAGTAGATGCCAAAAACATTCAGTACTTC. Translation: CASSLLVDAKNIQYF. Drawing the rest from reference TRBV5-4 and TRBJ2-4, the complete variable domain is ETGVTQSPTHLIKTRGQQVTLRCSSQSGHNTVSWYQQALGQGPQFIFQYYREEENGRGNFPPRFSGLQFPNYSSELNVNALELDDSALYLCASSLLVDAKNIQYFGAGTRLSVL.

The chain uses TRBV6-5 and TRBJ1-5; 7 nucleotides align to TRBD1. CDR1 is MNHEY, CDR2 SVGAGI, per germline. V lost 6 bases, J lost 1 base, and 6 bases stayed unmatched. This CDR3 spans 15 amino acids. For the CDR3, the DNA is TGTGCCAGCAGGGCCCCAGGGGGGAGCAATCAGCCCCAGCATTTT. It specifies CASRAPGGSNQPQHF.

The chain couples TRBV7-8 to TRBJ2-3; no clear D. With 4 bases removed from V and 1 base from J, the gap between germline ends came to 15 bases. The CDR3 contains 16 residues. The germline gives CDR1 SGHVS, CDR2 FQNEAQ. The CDR3: CASSSSLSGGTDTQYF. In DNA form, the CDR3 reads TGTGCCAGCAGCTCCAGCCTTTCTGGGGGCACAGATACGCAGTATTTT.

The CDR3 spells CASSSPLLNLNYGYTF. The CDR3 DNA sequence: TGTGCCAGCAGTTCGCCTCTCCTTAACCTTAACTATGGCTACACCTTC. The rearrangement uses TRBV6-2 or TRBV6-3 and TRBJ1-2; D unresolved. Trimming removed 4 bases at V and 1 base at J, with 16 bases between. Germline assignment: CDR1 MNHEY and CDR2 SVGEGT. This CDR3 region has 16 residues.

This chain uses TRBV4-1 with TRBJ2-7, with TRBD2 matching over 7 bases. The V gene's germline CDR1 is MGHRA and CDR2 YSYEKL. CDR3 length: 13 amino acids. Trimming cost V 4 bases and J 6 bases; bases outside gene matches: 6. The CDR3 DNA sequence: TGCGCCAGCAGCCCCGGGACTATAGGCGAGCAGTACTTC. Its translation is CASSPGTIGEQYF.

This chain connects TRBV30 to TRBJ1-1; D gene unclear. The CDR3 totals 12 residues. The germline V gene encodes CDR1 GTSNPN and CDR2 SVGIG (reference sequence). Trimming removed 3 bases at V and 3 bases at J, with 8 bases between. CDR3 region: CAWSSSDTEAFF. CDR3 DNA sequence: TGTGCCTGGAGCAGCTCAGACACTGAAGCTTTCTTT.

V usage is TRBV6-5 and J usage is TRBJ1-5; possible D gene TRBD1, 5 bases. Germline CDR1 MNHEY, CDR2 SVGAGI. The V end lost 4 bases, the J end lost 3 bases, and 13 bases lay between the germline ends. The CDR3 has 15 residues. The CDR3 region is CASSSSGVLNQPQHF. In DNA, the CDR3 is TGTGCCAGCAGTTCGTCGGGGGTTCTCAATCAGCCCCAGCATTTT.

The CDR3 coding sequence is TGTGCCGGAGGACAGGGCAGGGAGCAGTACGTC. This encodes CAGGQGREQYV. The chain is built from TRBV30 and TRBJ2-7, with 8 bases identical to TRBD1. This CDR3 has 11 amino acids. Per the germline V gene, CDR1 is GTSNPN and CDR2 is SVGIG (reference sequence). Germline trimming cut 8 bases from V and 7 bases from J; bases unmatched to any gene: 7.

The rearrangement links TRBV6-2 or TRBV6-3 to TRBJ1-1; D is possibly TRBD1 (5 bases). Trimming took off 2 bases at V and 0 bases at J, with 22 bases between the two ends. Germline V gene data show CDR1 as MNHEY and CDR2 as SVGEGT. The CDR3 is 19 residues long. DNA of the CDR3: TGTGCCAGCAGTTACCCCGTCAGTGACAGATATTACATGAACACTGAAGCTTTCTTT. Its protein is CASSYPVSDRYYMNTEAFF.

The chain couples TRBV4-3 to TRBJ1-2; 7 bases map to TRBD1. V was clipped by 0 bases and J by 4 bases; unmatched bases: 8. The CDR3 extends over 16 amino acids. Looked up from germline, CDR1 is LGHNA and CDR2 is YSLEER. In DNA, the CDR3 is TGCGCCAGCAGCCAAGAGCGAGGAAGACAGGGCTATGGCTACACCTTC. Amino acids: CASSQERGRQGYGYTF.

The gene calls are TRBV24-1 and TRBJ2-1; 8 nucleotides match TRBD2. The CDR3 has 16 residues. The germline V gene has CDR1 KGHDR and CDR2 SFDVKD. Germline trimming cut 3 bases from V and 7 bases from J; bases unmatched to any gene: 10. CDR3 in amino acids: CATSDGDGRAINEQFF. CDR3 in DNA: TGTGCCACCAGTGATGGAGACGGGAGGGCCATAAATGAGCAGTTCTTC.

This clone came up once. The chain uses TRBV7-8 and TRBJ2-5, with TRBD1 matching over 8 bases. Trimming at V came to 5 bases and at J to 0 bases, leaving 14 bases not matched to a gene. CDR1 and CDR2 from the germline V gene are SGHVS and FQNEAQ. The CDR3 runs to 18 residues. DNA of the CDR3: TGTGCCAGCAGCCTAGAGGAGGATTACAGGGGGGACCAAGAGACCCAGTACTTC. Amino acids: CASSLEEDYRGDQETQYF.